Listed below are T cell receptor beta chains from one sample, sequenced in a study of regulatory T cells in long-lasting Graves disease. Each CDR3 protein is one row after TCRdb ran MiXCR on the multiplex PCR reads. This sample has 350,000 to 450,000 distinct CDR3 sequences, with under 25% found just once. The sequencing used peripheral blood mononuclear cells (PBMCs), collected when the disease was refractory, from a patient treated with antithyroid drugs. These receptors were collected from a female donor with Graves disease. Both conserved end residues are part of each CDR3. The D gene is left open where the match is weak. Where a row states a size, it is once, few, many or the class of an expanded clone; other rows omit it.

clone size: many
J gene: TRBJ1-2
D gene: NA
V gene: TRBV7-9
CDR3 protein: CASSLTLGPADTF
CDR3 DNA: TGTGCCAGCAGCTTAACGTTGGGACCGGCGGACACCTTC

clone size: few
J gene: TRBJ1-1
D gene: NA
V gene: TRBV4-2
CDR3 protein: CASSQDRSTEAFF
CDR3 DNA: TGTGCCAGCAGCCAAGATCGAAGCACTGAAGCTTTCTTT

clone size: NA
J gene: TRBJ2-3
D gene: NA
V gene: TRBV3-1
CDR3 protein: CASSQYATDTQYF
CDR3 DNA: TGTGCCAGCAGCCAATACGCCACAGATACGCAGTATTTT

clone size: NA
J gene: TRBJ2-7
D gene: NA
V gene: TRBV29-1
CDR3 protein: CSVEERYEQYF
CDR3 DNA: TGCAGCGTTGAAGAAAGGTACGAGCAGTACTTC

clone size: few
J gene: TRBJ1-2
D gene: NA
V gene: TRBV7-2
CDR3 protein: CASSLARGNYGYTF
CDR3 DNA: TGTGCCAGCAGCTTAGCGAGGGGTAACTATGGCTACACCTTC

clone size: many
J gene: TRBJ2-7
D gene: NA
V gene: TRBV24-1
CDR3 protein: CATSGQVGEQYF
CDR3 DNA: TGTGCCACCAGTGGGCAGGTTGGCGAGCAGTACTTC

clone size: NA
J gene: TRBJ2-1
D gene: TRBD2
V gene: TRBV19
CDR3 protein: CASSTLGLAGYNEQFF
CDR3 DNA: TGTGCCAGTAGTACCCTAGGACTAGCGGGTTACAATGAGCAGTTCTTC

clone size: many
J gene: TRBJ1-5
D gene: NA
V gene: TRBV6-1
CDR3 protein: CASSTRATNQPQHF
CDR3 DNA: TGTGCCAGCAGTACCCGGGCCACCAATCAGCCCCAGCATTTT

clone size: many
J gene: TRBJ2-5
D gene: NA
V gene: TRBV28
CDR3 protein: CASSPFRRAVQETQYF
CDR3 DNA: TGTGCCAGCAGCCCCTTCCGGCGGGCCGTCCAAGAGACCCAGTACTTC

clone size: NA
J gene: TRBJ2-5
D gene: NA
V gene: TRBV7-9
CDR3 protein: CASSLNVVPGGMETQYF
CDR3 DNA: TGTGCCAGCAGCTTAAATGTGGTACCTGGGGGGATGGAGACCCAGTACTTC

clone size: many
J gene: TRBJ2-7
D gene: TRBD1
V gene: TRBV5-1
CDR3 protein: CASRRGDSQNYEQYF
CDR3 DNA: TGCGCCAGCAGACGTGGGGACAGCCAAAACTACGAGCAGTACTTC

clone size: many
J gene: TRBJ1-1
D gene: NA
V gene: TRBV27
CDR3 protein: CASSPGVGSILEAFF
CDR3 DNA: TGTGCCAGCAGTCCCGGGGTAGGGTCGATCCTAGAAGCTTTCTTT

clone size: many
J gene: TRBJ1-6
D gene: NA
V gene: TRBV27
CDR3 protein: CAPASGFCYNSPLHF
CDR3 DNA: TGTGCTCCAGCCTCGGGCTTTTGCTATAATTCACCCCTCCACTTT

clone size: many
J gene: TRBJ2-5
D gene: TRBD2
V gene: TRBV7-2
CDR3 protein: CASSLNAPASGSGTQYF
CDR3 DNA: TGTGCCAGCAGCTTAAACGCGCCGGCTAGCGGGAGCGGGACCCAGTACTTC

clone size: many
J gene: TRBJ2-7
D gene: TRBD1
V gene: TRBV24-1
CDR3 protein: CATSDLGTGDEQYF
CDR3 DNA: TGTGCCACCAGTGATTTGGGTACAGGGGACGAGCAGTACTTC

clone size: many
J gene: TRBJ1-2
D gene: TRBD1
V gene: TRBV28
CDR3 protein: CASGGQGASLGYTF
CDR3 DNA: TGTGCCAGCGGGGGACAGGGGGCGTCCTTGGGCTACACCTTC

clone size: NA
J gene: TRBJ1-5
D gene: NA
V gene: TRBV28
CDR3 protein: CASSQAGAGYNQPQHF
CDR3 DNA: TGTGCCAGCAGTCAGGCTGGGGCCGGATACAATCAGCCCCAGCATTTT

clone size: few
J gene: TRBJ2-7
D gene: TRBD2
V gene: TRBV7-8
CDR3 protein: CASSVGLAGGLYEQYF
CDR3 DNA: TGTGCCAGCAGCGTGGGACTAGCGGGAGGATTGTACGAGCAGTACTTC

clone size: many
J gene: TRBJ1-1
D gene: NA
V gene: TRBV12-3/TRBV12-4
CDR3 protein: CASRMTENTEAFF
CDR3 DNA: TGTGCCAGCAGGATGACAGAGAACACTGAAGCTTTCTTT

clone size: many
J gene: TRBJ2-2
D gene: TRBD1
V gene: TRBV5-1
CDR3 protein: CASSLGGTGGVTGELFF
CDR3 DNA: TGCGCCAGCAGCTTGGGGGGGACAGGCGGCGTCACCGGGGAGCTGTTTTTT

clone size: many
J gene: TRBJ2-2
D gene: TRBD1
V gene: TRBV12-3/TRBV12-4
CDR3 protein: CASSHRGLTGELFF
CDR3 DNA: TGTGCCAGCAGTCACAGGGGCTTAACCGGGGAGCTGTTTTTT

clone size: NA
J gene: TRBJ2-2
D gene: TRBD2
V gene: TRBV5-6
CDR3 protein: CASSIAGTNTGELFF
CDR3 DNA: TGTGCCAGCAGCATAGCGGGAACGAACACCGGGGAGCTGTTTTTT